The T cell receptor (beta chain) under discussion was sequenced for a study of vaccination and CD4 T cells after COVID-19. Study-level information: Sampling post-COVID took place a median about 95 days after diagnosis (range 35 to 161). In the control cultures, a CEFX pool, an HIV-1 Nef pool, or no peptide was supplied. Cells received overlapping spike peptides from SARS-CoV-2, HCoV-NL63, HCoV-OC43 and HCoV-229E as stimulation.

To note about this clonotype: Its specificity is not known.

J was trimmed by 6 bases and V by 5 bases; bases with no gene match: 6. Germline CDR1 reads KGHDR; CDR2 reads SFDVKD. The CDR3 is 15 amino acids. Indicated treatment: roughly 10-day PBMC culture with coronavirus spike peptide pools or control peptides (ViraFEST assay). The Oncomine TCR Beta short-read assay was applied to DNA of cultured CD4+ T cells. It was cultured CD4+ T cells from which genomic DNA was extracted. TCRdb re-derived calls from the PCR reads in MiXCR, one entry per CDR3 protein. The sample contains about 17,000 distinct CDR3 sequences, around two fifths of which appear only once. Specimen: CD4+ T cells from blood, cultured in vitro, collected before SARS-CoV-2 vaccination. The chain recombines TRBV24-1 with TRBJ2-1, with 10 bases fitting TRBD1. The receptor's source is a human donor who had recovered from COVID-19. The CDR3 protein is CATSVLGQGSNEQFF. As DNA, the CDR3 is TGTGCCACCAGTGTATTGGGACAGGGGAGCAATGAGCAGTTCTTC.